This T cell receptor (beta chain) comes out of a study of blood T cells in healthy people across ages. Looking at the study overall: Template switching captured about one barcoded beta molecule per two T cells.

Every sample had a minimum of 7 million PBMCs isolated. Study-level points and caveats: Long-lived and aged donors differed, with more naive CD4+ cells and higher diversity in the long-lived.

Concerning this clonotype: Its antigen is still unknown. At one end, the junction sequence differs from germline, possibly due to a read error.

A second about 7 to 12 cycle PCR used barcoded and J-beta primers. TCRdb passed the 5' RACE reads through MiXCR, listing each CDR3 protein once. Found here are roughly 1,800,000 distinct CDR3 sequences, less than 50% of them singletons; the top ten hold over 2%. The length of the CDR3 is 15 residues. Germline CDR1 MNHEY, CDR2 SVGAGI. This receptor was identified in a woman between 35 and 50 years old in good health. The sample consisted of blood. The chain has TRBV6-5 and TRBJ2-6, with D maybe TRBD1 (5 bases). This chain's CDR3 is CASNPKGSGASVLTF. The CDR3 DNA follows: TGTGCCAGCAATCCAAAGGGCTCTGGGGCCAGCGTCCTGACTTTC.